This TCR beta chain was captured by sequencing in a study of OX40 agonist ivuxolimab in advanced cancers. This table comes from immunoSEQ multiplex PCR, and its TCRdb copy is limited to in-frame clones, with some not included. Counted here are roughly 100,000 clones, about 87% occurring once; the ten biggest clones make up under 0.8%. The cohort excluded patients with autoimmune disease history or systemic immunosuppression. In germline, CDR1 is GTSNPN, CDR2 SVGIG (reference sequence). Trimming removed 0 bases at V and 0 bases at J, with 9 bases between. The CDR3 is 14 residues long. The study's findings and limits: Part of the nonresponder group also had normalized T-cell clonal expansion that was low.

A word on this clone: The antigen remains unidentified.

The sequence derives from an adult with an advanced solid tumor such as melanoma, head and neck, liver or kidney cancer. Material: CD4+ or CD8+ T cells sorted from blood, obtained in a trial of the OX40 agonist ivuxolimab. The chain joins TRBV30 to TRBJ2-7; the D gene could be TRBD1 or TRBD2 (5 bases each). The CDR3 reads CAWSVRGGSYEQYF. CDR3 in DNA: TGTGCCTGGAGTGTACGTGGGGGCTCCTACGAGCAGTACTTC.